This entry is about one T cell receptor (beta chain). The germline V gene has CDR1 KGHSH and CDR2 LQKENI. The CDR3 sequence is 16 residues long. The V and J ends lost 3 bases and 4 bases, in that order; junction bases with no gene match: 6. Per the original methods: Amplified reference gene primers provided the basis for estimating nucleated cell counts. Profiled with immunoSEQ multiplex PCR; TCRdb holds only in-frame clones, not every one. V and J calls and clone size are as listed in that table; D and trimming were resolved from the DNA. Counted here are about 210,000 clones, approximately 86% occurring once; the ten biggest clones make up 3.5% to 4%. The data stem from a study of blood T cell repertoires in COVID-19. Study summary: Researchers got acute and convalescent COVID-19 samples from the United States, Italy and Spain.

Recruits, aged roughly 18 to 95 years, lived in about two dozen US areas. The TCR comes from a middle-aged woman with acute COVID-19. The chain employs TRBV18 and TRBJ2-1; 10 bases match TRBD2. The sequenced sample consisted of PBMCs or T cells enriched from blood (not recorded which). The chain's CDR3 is CASSPLLAGRYNEQFF. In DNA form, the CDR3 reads TGTGCCAGCTCACCTCTACTAGCGGGAAGGTACAATGAGCAGTTCTTC.